This passage covers 15 T cell receptor beta chains from one sample sequenced in a study of blood T cell repertoires in COVID-19. Here immunoSEQ multiplex PCR was the method, and the copy in TCRdb shows in-frame clones only, minus some. The data hold under 250,000 clones, with about 83% observed a single time. Sequencing was carried out using peripheral blood. These receptors all come from a woman aged 40 to 49 who had recovered from COVID-19.

The rearrangement links TRBV6-1 to TRBJ2-1; no firm D call. Germline loops: CDR1 MNHNS, CDR2 SASEGT. The CDR3 spans 17 residues. V lost 2 bases and J lost 0, with 14 bases in between. CDR3 nucleotides: TGTGCCAGCAGTGAAAGTGTTCGACACAGCTCCTACAATGAGCAGTTCTTC. Translation: CASSESVRHSSYNEQFF.

V and J are TRBV7-9 and TRBJ1-4, with 9 bases aligning to TRBD1. The CDR3 totals 16 residues. V shed 5 bases, J shed 8 bases, and the junction held 12 bases outside the gene matches. In germline, CDR1 is SEHNR, CDR2 FQNEAQ (reference sequence). CDR3 in amino acids: CASSARWTGDREKLFF. DNA for the CDR3: TGTGCCAGCAGCGCCCGGTGGACAGGGGATAGAGAAAAACTGTTTTTT.

The chain has TRBV3-1 (or the pseudogene TRBV3-2) and TRBJ1-1; 9 bases fit TRBD1. The V segment lost 3 bases and the J segment 1 base; nucleotides outside the gene matches: 6. The V gene's germline CDR1 is LGHDT and CDR2 YNNKEL (reference sequence). The CDR3 runs 16 residues. The CDR3 loop is CASSQIQGARNTEAFF. In DNA, the CDR3 is TGTGCCAGCAGCCAGATACAGGGGGCGCGGAACACTGAAGCTTTCTTT.

The CDR3 spells CASSFRGAHGYTF. In nucleotides, the CDR3 is TGTGCCAGCAGTTTTCGGGGGGCGCATGGCTACACCTTC. This sequence joins TRBV27 and TRBJ1-2; a possible D gene is TRBD1 (6 bases). Trimming removed 3 bases from V and 6 bases from J, with 11 bases in between. This CDR3 spans 13 amino acids. Germline CDR1 and CDR2: MNHEY and SMNVEV (reference sequence).

The V call is TRBV28, the J call TRBJ1-1, with D possibly matching TRBD1 (6 bases). Germline V lookup: CDR1 MDHEN, CDR2 SYDVKM. The V gene lost 3 bases and the J gene lost 3 bases, with 14 bases spanning the gap. The CDR3 has 15 amino acids. CDR3 sequence: CASSFQTGGYTEAFF. The CDR3, as DNA: TGTGCCAGCAGTTTCCAGACAGGTGGGTACACTGAAGCTTTCTTT.

J is TRBJ2-3 and V is TRBV7-9; TRBD2 matches at 15 bases. Germline assignment: CDR1 SEHNR and CDR2 FQNEAQ (reference sequence). This CDR3 has 16 amino acids. The J segment lost 5 bases and the V segment lost 5 bases, leaving 5 bases of the junction unmatched. The CDR3 reads CASSPGTSGGLDTQYF. CDR3 DNA sequence: TGTGCCAGCAGCCCAGGGACTAGCGGGGGGCTAGATACGCAGTATTTT.

The chain carries TRBV5-1 and TRBJ1-2; no definite D call. Trimming took off 0 bases at V and 5 bases at J, with 11 bases between the two ends. The CDR3 totals 14 residues. CDR1 is SGHRS and CDR2 is YFSETQ in the germline V gene. CDR3 bases: TGCGCCAGCAGCTTGGATGGTAGAGAATATGGCTACACCTTC. Protein product: CASSLDGREYGYTF.

As for this clone: The sample carries other DNA sequences with the same CDR3. The V call is TRBV5-1, the J call TRBJ2-6; D is ambiguous. Germline V gene lookup returns CDR1 SGHRS and CDR2 YFSETQ. This CDR3 spans 15 amino acids. Trimming shortened V by 2 bases and J by 0 bases, and 6 bases separated the two germline ends. The CDR3 DNA reads as TGCGCCAGCAGCTTCGAGTTCTCTGGGGCCAACGTCCTGACTTTC. Translating it yields CASSFEFSGANVLTF. The whole variable domain, remainder taken from reference TRBV5-1 and TRBJ2-6, is KAGVTQTPRYLIKTRGQQVTLSCSPISGHRSVSWYQQTPGQGLQFLFEYFSETQRNKGNFPGRFSGRQFSNSRSEMNVSTLELGDSALYLCASSFEFSGANVLTFGAGSRLTVL.

The genes are TRBV9 and TRBJ2-5; D is uncertain. The CDR3 contains 13 residues. Germline CDR1 is SGDLS and CDR2 is YYNGEE. Deletions cut 0 bases from V and 5 bases from J, with 8 bases between. The CDR3 sequence: CASSVGDRETQYF. In DNA form, the CDR3 reads TGTGCCAGCAGCGTAGGAGATCGGGAGACCCAGTACTTC.

The chain has TRBV6-5 and TRBJ1-6; 8 bases align to TRBD1. This CDR3 has 16 residues. Germline CDR1 reads MNHEY; CDR2 reads SVGAGI. Germline trimming cut 2 bases from V and 9 bases from J; bases unmatched to any gene: 9. The CDR3 loop is CASSYGTGTGLSPLHF. DNA for the CDR3: TGTGCCAGCAGTTACGGTACCGGGACAGGTCTTTCACCCCTCCACTTT.

The chain is built from TRBV9 and TRBJ2-7; no definite D call. The V end lost 1 base, the J end lost 6 bases, and 11 bases lay between the germline ends. CDR1 and CDR2 from the germline V gene are SGDLS and YYNGEE. The CDR3 length is 13 residues. This chain's CDR3 is CASSVRSTSEQYF. In DNA, the CDR3 is TGTGCCAGCAGCGTACGATCAACCAGCGAGCAGTACTTC.

This clone was detected only once. The rearrangement joins TRBV3-1 (or the pseudogene TRBV3-2) to TRBJ1-2, with D possibly matching TRBD1 (6 bases). The germline gives CDR1 LGHDT, CDR2 YNNKEL (reference sequence). CDR3 length: 15 residues. The V and J ends lost 7 bases and 4 bases respectively, with 19 bases between them. This chain's CDR3 is CASTNTGGGRYGYTF. CDR3 in DNA: TGTGCCAGCACAAACACTGGGGGCGGCCGCTATGGCTACACCTTC.

The V call is TRBV7-9, the J call TRBJ2-7; TRBD1 agrees at 8 bases. Germline values: CDR1 SEHNR, CDR2 FQNEAQ (reference sequence). The CDR3 is 16 residues long. The trim removed 4 bases at V and 5 bases at J, leaving 13 bases unmatched. The CDR3, as DNA: TGTGCCAGCAGCTCAAGCGACAGGGGTCGTCTCGACGAGCAGTACTTC. It is translated as CASSSSDRGRLDEQYF.

With regard to this clone: It is unclear where the CDR3 begins or ends on the DNA, so no DNA is shown, and the CDR3 is as TCRdb lists it. This chain uses TRBV27 with TRBJ1-1. The CDR3 length equals 12 residues, ends included. CDR1 and CDR2 from the germline V gene are MNHEY and SMNVEV (reference sequence). CDR3 residues: CASSSSNTEAFF.

This clone was counted ten times or more. The chain joins TRBV7-2 to TRBJ2-2; tentatively, D is TRBD1 (6 bases). V lost 3 bases to trimming and J lost 5 bases, with 13 bases between them. From germline, CDR1 is SGHTA and CDR2 FQGNSA. This CDR3 is 15 amino acids long. The CDR3 loop is CASSFTGMVTGELFF. The CDR3 nucleotides are TGTGCCAGCAGCTTTACAGGGATGGTTACCGGGGAGCTGTTTTTT.